A selection of T cell receptor beta chains follows, all from one sample in a study of cytomegalovirus exposure and HLA in healthy donors. Method: immunoSEQ multiplex PCR; TCRdb's copy keeps in-frame clones and lacks some. The table lists 100,000 to 150,000 clones, about 74% of them singletons. Sequencing was carried out using PBMCs. All receptors derive from a man aged 25 to 45 in good health and CMV-seronegative. CDR3s include the opening cysteine and the closing phenylalanine or tryptophan. The D gene is left open where the match is weak. A clone size is listed for some rows: how often the clone was seen (once, few, many), or a class if it is expanded.

j_call v_call d_call clone_size cdr3_nt cdr3_aa
TRBJ1-4 TRBV9 TRBD1 . TGTGCCAGCAGCTCAACAGGGGGCGCCTCAGTGGGTGAGGTTGAAAAACTGTTTTTT CASSSTGGASVGEVEKLFF
TRBJ1-1 TRBV10-3 . . TGTGCCATCAGTCCTAACCAGAACACTGAAGCTTTCTTT CAISPNQNTEAFF
TRBJ2-5 TRBV7-6 . . TGTGCCAGCAGCCGAGGAGGCGGGACCGAAGAGACCCAGTACTTC CASSRGGGTEETQYF
TRBJ2-1 TRBV7-2 TRBD1 . TGTGCCAGCAGCTTAATCAGGGAAACAGGGGGCGGGCAGTTCTTC CASSLIRETGGGQFF
TRBJ2-1 TRBV9 . . TGTGCCAGCAGCGTAGGAGGTGAGCAGTTCTTC CASSVGGEQFF
TRBJ2-1 TRBV11-3 . . TGTGCCAGCAGCATAAGCGGAAATAGCCACAATGAGCAGTTCTTC CASSISGNSHNEQFF
TRBJ2-3 TRBV30 . . TGTGCCTGGGACTCCACAGATACGCAGTATTTT CAWDSTDTQYF
TRBJ2-1 TRBV27 TRBD1 once TGTGCCAGCAGTCCCGGACAGGGGGGAAATGAGCAGTTCTTC CASSPGQGGNEQFF
TRBJ1-5 TRBV6-5 . once TGTGCCAGCAGGTCACAGGGTGGGGTCAATCAGCCCCAGCATTTT CASRSQGGVNQPQHF
TRBJ1-2 TRBV2 . . TGTGCCAGCAGTGAAGCGGGGACTCCGGCAGGCTACACCTTC CASSEAGTPAGYTF
TRBJ1-2 TRBV4-1 . few TGCGCCAGCAGCCAAGGAGGGCCTGCGCGGGTATCCACCTTC CASSQGGPARVSTF
TRBJ1-6 TRBV27 . . TGTGCCAGCAGTTCAGCAGACAGTAATTCACCCCTCCACTTT CASSSADSNSPLHF
TRBJ2-7 TRBV30 . . TGTGCCTGGAGTGGTGCCGGAGCCTCCTACGAGCAGTACTTC CAWSGAGASYEQYF
TRBJ2-1 TRBV18 . . TGTGCCAGCTCACCCTACAGGGTTAGCGAGCAGTTCTTC CASSPYRVSEQFF
TRBJ2-7 TRBV9 . . TGTGCCAGCAGCGTAGGGTCGTCCGGCGAGCAGTACTTC CASSVGSSGEQYF
TRBJ1-1 TRBV6-6 . once TGTGCCAGCAGTGGGGGGGGAGGTGAAGCTTTCTTT CASSGGGGEAFF
TRBJ2-7 TRBV6-1 TRBD2 . TGTGCCAGCAGTGTAAAGCGGGGGGCCGCCGTCGAGCAGTACTTC CASSVKRGAAVEQYF
TRBJ1-1 TRBV9 . . TGTGCCAGCAGCGTAGCTACCGGGGGGGCCGCTGAAGCTTTCTTT CASSVATGGAAEAFF
TRBJ2-1 TRBV19 TRBD2 . TGTGCCAGCGCCGGGACTAGCGGGACCTCCTACAATGAGCAGTTCTTC CASAGTSGTSYNEQFF
TRBJ2-1 TRBV6-4 TRBD2 . TGTGCCAGCAGTGACGAGGCGGTCGGGGGGAATGAGCAGTTCTTC CASSDEAVGGNEQFF
TRBJ1-1 TRBV18 . once TGTGCCAGCTCACCAGACACAGGGAACACTGAAGCTTTCTTT CASSPDTGNTEAFF
TRBJ2-2 TRBV29-1 . few TGCAGCGGAAGAAGAGTCAACACCGGGGAGCTGTTTTTT CSGRRVNTGELFF
TRBJ2-1 TRBV27 TRBD2 . TGTGCCAGCAGTTTAAGAGCGGGAGGGTACAATGAGCAGTTCTTC CASSLRAGGYNEQFF
TRBJ1-6 TRBV18 TRBD1 . TGTGCCAGCTCACCTTCGACAGGGGGAAAAAATTCACCCCTCCACTTT CASSPSTGGKNSPLHF
TRBJ1-1 TRBV2 TRBD1 . TGTGCCTCCAATCGACAGGGGGCTGAAGCTTTCTTT CASNRQGAEAFF
TRBJ2-2 TRBV29-1 . once TGCAGCGTTGTCAGCGGGTCCACCGGGGAGCTGTTTTTT CSVVSGSTGELFF
TRBJ1-5 TRBV5-1 . once TGCGCCAGCAGCCCGAACGGGGGAAATCAGCCCCAGCATTTT CASSPNGGNQPQHF
TRBJ2-2 TRBV7-6 TRBD1 . TGTGCCAGCAGCTTACCGCAGGGGGCCCAGGAGCTGTTTTTT CASSLPQGAQELFF
TRBJ2-7 TRBV5-4 . once TGTGCCAGCAGCTTGGCGGTGACTGACTCCTACGAGCAGTACTTC CASSLAVTDSYEQYF
TRBJ1-1 TRBV5-6 . . TGTGCCAGCAGCCCGATAGGGGCGCATAAGACTGAAGCTTTCTTT CASSPIGAHKTEAFF
TRBJ2-3 TRBV29-1 . . TGCAGCGTTGGGGGGGGGCGGGGAGATACGCAGTATTTT CSVGGGRGDTQYF
TRBJ2-3 TRBV2 TRBD2 . TGTGCCAGCAGTGAAGCGCGGCTAGCGGGTCCCCCCCACACAGATACGCAGTATTTT CASSEARLAGPPHTDTQYF
TRBJ1-2 TRBV11-2 . . TGTGCCAGCAGCACAGATCCTAACTATGGCTACACCTTC CASSTDPNYGYTF
TRBJ2-7 TRBV5-1 TRBD1 . TGCGCCAGCAGCTCTGGACAGGGGACGGGAGAGCAGTACTTC CASSSGQGTGEQYF
TRBJ2-7 TRBV5-5 . . TGTGCCAGCAGCTCCCCCCTGGTGAGCTCCTACGAGCAGTACTTC CASSSPLVSSYEQYF
TRBJ2-3 TRBV7-6 TRBD2 . TGTGCCAGCACCTTAGCGGGAGTTGGTACAGATACGCAGTATTTT CASTLAGVGTDTQYF
TRBJ2-2 TRBV7-6 . few TGTGCCAGCAGCTTTACTAGCCAATCGAACACCGGGGAGCTGTTTTTT CASSFTSQSNTGELFF
TRBJ2-1 TRBV6-5 TRBD2 . TGTGCCAGCAGGCCTACTAGCGTCTCCTACAATGAGCAGTTCTTC CASRPTSVSYNEQFF
TRBJ2-1 TRBV5-4 TRBD2 . TGTGCCAGCAGCTTGGCCGCGGGAGCGATTTACAATGAGCAGTTCTTC CASSLAAGAIYNEQFF
TRBJ2-7 TRBV7-9 . . TGTTCCAGCACCCCAGGAGGATCCGAGCAGTACTTC CSSTPGGSEQYF
TRBJ2-3 TRBV5-6 TRBD1 . TGTGCCAGCAGCTTCGGTTTGACAGGGCTTAGCACAGATACGCAGTATTTT CASSFGLTGLSTDTQYF
TRBJ1-4 TRBV7-9 . . TGTGCCAGCAGCTCCTGGCCCGATAATGAAAAACTGTTTTTT CASSSWPDNEKLFF
TRBJ1-5 TRBV5-6 . . TGTGCCAGCAGCTGGGGCCAGAATCAGCCCCAGCATTTT CASSWGQNQPQHF
TRBJ2-5 TRBV7-3 TRBD2 . TGTGCCAGCAGCCGTAGGGAGGGAGAGACCCAGTACTTC CASSRREGETQYF
TRBJ2-7 TRBV7-2 TRBD1 . TGTGCCAGCAGCTCGCCGGGACAGGAGAACTACGAGCAGTACTTC CASSSPGQENYEQYF
TRBJ1-2 TRBV29-1 TRBD1 . TGCAGCGTGGACAGGGGTGGCTACACCTTC CSVDRGGYTF
TRBJ2-7 TRBV27 . . TGTGCCAGCAGACTAGGATTCTACTACGAGCAGTACTTC CASRLGFYYEQYF